Below, 18 T cell receptor beta chains from the same sample are listed, as sequenced in a study of cytotoxic CD8 clonotypes in ibrutinib-treated CLL. Clones were sequenced by immunoSEQ multiplex PCR, and TCRdb holds only the in-frame ones, with some missing. The repertoire holds about 130,000 clones, with about 75% as singletons. Here the sequenced sample was PBMCs, taken after 24 months of ibrutinib treatment. These receptors were obtained from a human donor with chronic lymphocytic leukemia.

The rearrangement uses TRBV18 and TRBJ2-1, with 10 bases identical to TRBD2. V was pared by 2 bases and J by 3 bases, with 7 bases of the junction left unmatched. Germline CDR1 and CDR2: KGHSH and LQKENI. This CDR3 comprises 17 residues. CDR3 bases: TGTGCCAGCTCACCAACCCCCACTAGCGGGATCTACAATGAGCAGTTCTTC. Translating it yields CASSPTPTSGIYNEQFF.

This rearrangement joins TRBV7-2 to TRBJ2-7, with 9 bases aligning to TRBD1. The CDR3 consists of 15 residues. Germline assignment: CDR1 SGHTA and CDR2 FQGNSA. V shed 1 base and J 6 bases; nucleotides not matched to a gene: 7. The CDR3: CASSLGGGQGFEQYF. DNA for the CDR3: TGTGCCAGCAGCTTAGGAGGGGGACAGGGATTCGAGCAGTACTTC.

The chain combines TRBV9 with TRBJ1-3, with D perhaps TRBD1 (5 bases). Germline CDR1 is SGDLS and CDR2 is YYNGEE. CDR3 length equals 14 residues. The V end was cut by 5 bases, the J end by 6 bases, with 15 bases between. The CDR3 DNA reads as TGTGCCAGCAGTAAAAAGGGGCCCTCAAACACCATATATTTT. Translating it yields CASSKKGPSNTIYF.

The CDR3 sequence: CASSLGTGGWGGYTF. The CDR3 nucleotides read TGTGCCAGCAGTTTAGGGACAGGGGGATGGGGTGGCTACACCTTC. This rearrangement joins TRBV28 to TRBJ1-2, with 11 bases lining up with TRBD1. Germline V gives CDR1 MDHEN, CDR2 SYDVKM. Trimming took 2 bases from V and 7 from J; bases not matched to a gene: 6. The CDR3 sequence is 15 residues long.

The chain couples TRBV19 to TRBJ2-2, with 7 bases fitting TRBD1. The CDR3 length is 13 residues. Germline trimming cut 5 bases from V and 5 bases from J; bases unmatched to any gene: 2. CDR1 is LNHDA, CDR2 SQIVND, per germline (reference sequence). CDR3 coding DNA: TGTGCCAGTAGTGCCAGGGGGACCGGGGAGCTGTTTTTT. Translating gives CASSARGTGELFF.

The CDR3 bases are TGTGCCAGCAGTTACTCGGGGGCAGGGGGCGCATACGAGCAGTACTTC. Translated: CASSYSGAGGAYEQYF. The V gene is TRBV6-5, the J gene TRBJ2-7, with 8 bases identical to TRBD1. The CDR3 runs to 16 residues. V shed 0 bases, J shed 4 bases, and the junction held 8 bases outside the gene matches. Germline assignment: CDR1 MNHEY and CDR2 SVGAGI.

The chain combines TRBV5-4 with TRBJ2-1; D unclear. Germline loops: CDR1 SGHNT, CDR2 YYREEE (reference sequence). Trimming shortened V by 2 bases and J by 2 bases, and 17 bases separated the two germline ends. The CDR3 runs 17 residues. In DNA form, the CDR3 reads TGTGCCAGCAGCTTTGGGTCCCACCCCGGCGCCTACAATGAGCAGTTCTTC. Translating gives CASSFGSHPGAYNEQFF.

The chain links TRBV10-3 to TRBJ2-3, with D unclear. CDR3 size: 12 residues. CDR1 and CDR2 from the germline V gene are ENHRY and SYGVKD. The germline V and J ends were trimmed by 6 bases and 0 bases, with 4 bases remaining between them. This CDR3 is CAIRASTDTQYF. The CDR3 region has the DNA TGTGCCATCAGGGCTAGCACAGATACGCAGTATTTT.

The count of this clone is one. The chain has TRBV7-2 and TRBJ2-1; 10 positions agree with TRBD2. The V and J ends lost 7 bases and 9 bases, in that order; junction bases with no gene match: 12. Germline CDR1 SGHTA, CDR2 FQGNSA. CDR3 length equals 15 residues. The DNA of the CDR3 is TGTGCCAGCACGATGGGGCTAGCGGGGGCCGCTGAGCAGTTCTTC. Protein product: CASTMGLAGAAEQFF.

The chain is built from TRBV30 and TRBJ1-2; D possibly corresponds to TRBD1 (6 bases). V was pared by 2 bases and J by 3 bases, with 16 bases between. CDR3 length equals 15 residues. Germline lookup yields CDR1 GTSNPN and CDR2 SVGIG (reference sequence). The CDR3 coding sequence is TGTGCCTGGAGTCTGGGGGGGGCAGGACACTATGGCTACACCTTC. As protein: CAWSLGGAGHYGYTF.

This clone has just a few counts. J is TRBJ2-1 and V is TRBV18, with TRBD1 matching 12 bases. Per the germline V gene, CDR1 is KGHSH and CDR2 is LQKENI. There are 15 residues in the CDR3. V gave up 3 bases and J gave up 7 bases; unmatched junction bases: 4. In DNA, the CDR3 is TGTGCCAGCTCACCCTCGGGACAGGGGGCGAATGAGCAGTTCTTC. Encoded protein: CASSPSGQGANEQFF.

This clone was found once. The chain employs TRBV28 and TRBJ1-5, with 8 nucleotides matching TRBD1. With 5 bases clipped from V and 0 bases from J, the junction kept 15 bases outside the gene matches. Germline CDR1 and CDR2: MDHEN and SYDVKM. The CDR3 runs 19 residues. The CDR3 region is CASSAPGQATTYSNQPQHF. CDR3 DNA sequence: TGTGCCAGCAGTGCCCCGGGACAGGCGACAACCTATAGCAATCAGCCCCAGCATTTT.

The chain joins TRBV27 to TRBJ2-7, with 9 positions matching TRBD2. With 5 bases clipped from V and 2 bases from J, the junction kept 7 bases outside the gene matches. This CDR3 spans 15 amino acids. In germline, CDR1 is MNHEY, CDR2 SMNVEV (reference sequence). The CDR3 is CASSPLREGPYEQYF. The DNA of the CDR3 is TGTGCCAGCAGTCCCCTGCGGGAGGGGCCCTACGAGCAGTACTTC.

CDR3: CASSFPGVGQPQHF. The CDR3 DNA follows: TGTGCCAGCAGTTTCCCGGGGGTCGGTCAGCCCCAGCATTTT. V is TRBV28 and J is TRBJ1-5; tentatively, D is TRBD1 (5 bases). V lost 3 bases and J 6 bases, leaving 12 bases between the germline ends. The CDR3 spans 14 residues. Germline values: CDR1 MDHEN, CDR2 SYDVKM.

The chain couples TRBV30 to TRBJ2-2; 9 bases match TRBD2. V lost 1 base and J lost 8; bases outside the gene matches: 8. This CDR3 is 15 amino acids long. The V gene's germline CDR1 is GTSNPN and CDR2 SVGIG (reference sequence). The CDR3 DNA is TGTGCCTGGAGTGGGGGTAGCGGGGGCGTTGGGGAGCTGTTTTTT. Amino acid sequence: CAWSGGSGGVGELFF.

The genes are TRBV28 and TRBJ2-2; possibly TRBD2 for D (6 bases). Trimming pared 10 bases from V and 5 bases from J, leaving 11 bases between. CDR3 size: 12 residues. Germline V lookup: CDR1 MDHEN, CDR2 SYDVKM. CDR3 protein: CAIRAGTGELFF. Written as DNA, the CDR3 is TGTGCCATCCGGGCGGGAACCGGGGAGCTGTTTTTT.

The rearrangement links TRBV25-1 to TRBJ2-2; 9 bases are shared with TRBD1. This CDR3 has 15 residues. V dropped 5 bases and J dropped 3; count of bases not matched to a gene: 4. The germline gives CDR1 MGHDK, CDR2 SYGVNS. CDR3 DNA: TGTGCCAGCAGTAACAGACAGGGGGACACCGGGGAGCTGTTTTTT. Protein product: CASSNRQGDTGELFF.

V gene TRBV14 combines with J gene TRBJ2-3; D is possibly TRBD2 (6 bases). CDR1 and CDR2 (germline): SGHDN, FVKESK. V shed 0 bases and J shed 0 bases, with 13 bases lying between them. This CDR3 contains 17 residues. The CDR3 nucleotides are TGTGCCAGCAGCCAAGATCGGGCGGGATCTAGCACAGATACGCAGTATTTT. Encoded protein: CASSQDRAGSSTDTQYF.